This T cell receptor beta chain was recovered during a study of shared clonotypes between healthy human individuals. Trimming left V 6 bases short and J 5 bases short, with 22 bases between. Germline CDR1 reads MDHEN; CDR2 reads SYDVKM. This CDR3 is built from 16 residues. Profiled with immunoSEQ multiplex PCR; TCRdb holds only in-frame clones, not every one. The sample consists of fewer than 850,000 clones, roughly 88% of them appearing once. Concerning this clone itself: The antigen is undetermined.

Study-wide findings and caveats: Sharing across four donors was highest in naive CD4 (around 5%) and lowest in memory CD8 (0.4%).

HIV-negative, healthy adults without recent acute infections or vaccinations were the donors. CD45RO+ cells and CCR7-negative CD45RA+ TemRA cells were combined as CD8 memory. This chain links TRBV28 with TRBJ1-1; TRBD1 is a possible D gene (6 bases). Sequencing used memory CD8+ T cells from PBMCs. Subset specified: CD45RO+ cells pooled with CCR7-negative TemRA cells. The receptor's source is a young man in good health. Some clones in this sample may be carry-over from other donors' samples. The CDR3 is CASRDLGTLPGTEAFF. The CDR3 nucleotides are TGTGCCAGCAGGGACCTTGGGACACTTCCTGGGACTGAAGCTTTCTTT. The complete variable domain, with remaining parts taken from reference TRBV28 and TRBJ1-1, reads DVKVTQSSRYLVKRTGEKVFLECVQDMDHENMFWYRQDPGLGLRLIYFSYDVKMKEKGDIPEGYSVSREKKERFSLILESASTNQTSMYLCASRDLGTLPGTEAFFGQGTRLTVV.